The next 2 T cell receptor beta chains were all read from a single sample in a study of cytomegalovirus exposure and HLA in healthy donors (dated by TCRdb to the late 2010s). Library construction relied on the immunoSEQ multiplex PCR assay. A mixture of 60 forward primers for TCR Vbeta segments and 13 reverse primers for TCR Jbeta segments was used in the multiplex PCR. Held by TCRdb, this immuneACCESS table contains in-frame sequences only and omits some clones. Under half of the omission traces to an unresolved V gene where checked; the cause of the rest is unknown. The sample table holds approximately 160,000 clones, of which roughly three quarters were seen once. Of the sample, 7% to 9% falls within the top ten clones. The sequencing sample was made of PBMCs. Source of these receptors: a male donor in good health and CMV-seropositive.

This clone has a handful of counts. The chain links TRBV4-1 to TRBJ1-5; TRBD1 matches 8 bases. V lost 5 bases to trimming and J lost 7 bases; unmatched junction nucleotides: 7. CDR1 and CDR2 from the germline V gene are MGHRA and YSYEKL. The CDR3 spans 14 residues. In DNA, the CDR3 is TGCGCCAGCAGCACCCGGACAGGGCAGCAGCCCCAGCATTTT. Its protein is CASSTRTGQQPQHF.

The CDR3 protein is CASSFQGRETQYF. As DNA, the CDR3 is TGTGCCAGCAGCTTCCAGGGGAGAGAGACCCAGTACTTC. V is TRBV7-2 and J is TRBJ2-5; TRBD1 might be the D (6 bases). The length of the CDR3 is 13 residues. Germline V CDR1 and CDR2: SGHTA, FQGNSA. V gave up 3 bases and J gave up 4 bases, with 9 bases separating them.